These 13 T cell receptor beta chains share one sample of origin, sequenced in a study of cytomegalovirus exposure and HLA in healthy donors (TCRdb year 2017). Library preparation used the immunoSEQ multiplex PCR assay. For the multiplex PCR, a mixture combining 60 forward primers for TCR Vbeta segments and 13 reverse primers for TCR Jbeta segments was used. Here the immuneACCESS table is served through TCRdb, limited to in-frame sequences with V and J called. Missing clones are a known gap in these copies; in checked studies unresolved V genes cover under half, and the rest lacks a known reason. In all, the sample holds some 160,000 clones, and around 73% of those were seen once. The ten largest clones take up 2% to 2.5% of the sample. The sequencing input was PBMCs. The source is a man aged 55 to 70 in good health and CMV-seronegative.

This clone appeared once. The chain joins TRBV7-2 to TRBJ1-2; 8 nucleotides agree with TRBD1. V was pared by 3 bases and J by 4 bases, with 10 bases of the junction left unmatched. The CDR3 is 16 amino acids. Germline loops: CDR1 SGHTA, CDR2 FQGNSA. CDR3 sequence (DNA): TGTGCCAGCAGCTTGAACGCCCAGGGGGCCAGCTATGGCTACACCTTC. Protein product: CASSLNAQGASYGYTF.

The chain combines TRBV2 with TRBJ2-7; 7 nucleotides align to TRBD1. CDR3 length: 14 residues. With V trimmed by 8 bases and J by 3 bases, 10 bases remained unmatched. Looked up from germline, CDR1 is SNHLY and CDR2 is FYNNEI. The chain's CDR3 is CASVPTGTVYEQYF. CDR3 coding DNA: TGTGCCAGCGTCCCAACCGGGACAGTCTACGAGCAGTACTTC.

The chain joins TRBV5-4 to TRBJ1-4; D ambiguous. CDR3 size: 18 residues. Germline-derived CDR1 and CDR2 are SGHNT and YYREEE (reference sequence). The ends were cut back, 4 bases at V and 3 bases at J, with 22 bases in the middle. CDR3 in DNA: TGTGCCAGCAGCCCGAAACCCGGAGGCGGGCCGGCTAATGAAAAACTGTTTTTT. Protein: CASSPKPGGGPANEKLFF.

V and J are TRBV4-1 and TRBJ2-7; 9 nucleotides align to TRBD1. Germline values: CDR1 MGHRA, CDR2 YSYEKL. The CDR3 has 15 amino acids. V lost 0 bases to trimming and J lost 2 bases; unmatched junction nucleotides: 2. CDR3 protein: CASSQDRDRAYEQYF. The CDR3 nucleotides read TGCGCCAGCAGCCAAGACCGGGACAGGGCCTACGAGCAGTACTTC.

The V call is TRBV30, the J call TRBJ1-3, with D possibly TRBD1 on 6 matching bases. Per germline, CDR1 GTSNPN and CDR2 SVGIG (reference sequence). The V gene lost 7 bases and the J gene lost 0 bases, with 16 bases spanning the gap. The CDR3 length is 15 residues. The DNA for the CDR3 is TGTGCCTATAGGGACGGGACATTCTCTGGAAACACCATATATTTT. It specifies CAYRDGTFSGNTIYF.

The gene calls are TRBV5-4 and TRBJ1-2; the D gene is possibly TRBD1 (5 bases). The CDR3 totals 15 residues. V shed 4 bases and J shed 4 bases, with 17 bases lying between them. The V gene's germline CDR1 is SGHNT and CDR2 YYREEE (reference sequence). The CDR3 nucleotides read TGTGCCAGCAGCCACGCCCTTAGGGGAGGCTATGGCTACACCTTC. Translated: CASSHALRGGYGYTF.

The CDR3 sequence is CASSLGQGSRSQYF. CDR3 coding DNA: TGCGCCAGCAGCTTGGGGCAGGGAAGTCGTTCGCAGTATTTT. This rearrangement joins TRBV5-1 to TRBJ2-3; tentatively, D is TRBD1 (5 bases). The germline V gene encodes CDR1 SGHRS and CDR2 YFSETQ. CDR3 size: 14 residues. Deletions cut 0 bases from V and 10 bases from J, with 15 bases between.

The genes are TRBV7-9 and TRBJ1-2, with 10 nucleotides matching TRBD1. V shed 4 bases and J 8 bases; nucleotides not matched to a gene: 4. Germline CDR1 SEHNR, CDR2 FQNEAQ (reference sequence). This CDR3 spans 13 amino acids. The CDR3 coding sequence is TGTGCCAGCAGCTCGACAGGGGGCGGCGGCTACACCTTC. Protein product: CASSSTGGGGYTF.

This chain connects TRBV19 to TRBJ2-1, with D perhaps matching TRBD1 (6 bases). Trimming left V 3 bases short and J 5 bases short, with 14 bases between. Germline V gives CDR1 LNHDA, CDR2 SQIVND (reference sequence). The CDR3 sequence is 15 residues long. This CDR3 is CASSMNMGQDNEQFF. In DNA, the CDR3 is TGTGCCAGTAGTATGAATATGGGACAAGACAATGAGCAGTTCTTC.

In this sample, this clone turned up a few times. CDR3 coding DNA: TGCGCCAGCAGCCAAGATAAAGCGGCTGGACAGGGCCGCTACAATGAGCAGTTCTTC. It is translated as CASSQDKAAGQGRYNEQFF. The chain carries TRBV4-1 and TRBJ2-1; 8 nucleotides line up with TRBD1. Looked up from germline, CDR1 is MGHRA and CDR2 is YSYEKL. After removal of 0 bases from V and 3 bases from J, the junction contained 13 bases not matched to a gene. The CDR3 sequence is 19 residues long.

V and J are TRBV12-5 and TRBJ1-2, with D possibly being TRBD1 (6 bases). Trimming removed 1 base at V and 6 bases at J, with 18 bases between. The CDR3 has 16 amino acids. Germline V gives CDR1 LGHNT, CDR2 FRNRAP. The CDR3 sequence: CASGLETTNRVHGYTF. The CDR3 coding sequence is TGTGCTAGTGGTTTGGAAACAACCAACAGGGTTCATGGCTACACCTTC.

The chain couples TRBV5-1 to TRBJ2-7; D perhaps matches TRBD2 (7 bases). Between the trimmed V and J ends, which lost 0 bases and 0 bases, there was a span of 13 bases. CDR3 length equals 16 residues. CDR1 and CDR2 (germline): SGHRS, YFSETQ. The CDR3 sequence: CASSLDGGPNSYEQYF. The CDR3, as DNA: TGCGCCAGCAGCTTGGACGGGGGGCCGAACTCCTACGAGCAGTACTTC.

This clone was seen a few times. This sequence joins TRBV6-6 and TRBJ2-5; 8 positions match TRBD1. The J call may be incorrect, as the DNA end agrees better with TRBJ2-7. The CDR3 sequence is 16 residues long. Germline V gene data show CDR1 as MNHNY and CDR2 as SVGAGI (reference sequence). In DNA, the CDR3 is TGTGCCAGCAGTCACTTTCAGGGGGCCAACTCCTACGAGCAGTACTTC. This encodes CASSHFQGANSYEQYF.